This TCR beta chain was identified during a study of graft-versus-host responses after intestinal transplantation. A remark on this clone: Antigen unknown.

Overall study findings and caveats: Researchers found GvH clones in recipient marrow, and some showed up first in ileum or blood.

Germline CDR1 reads ENHRY; CDR2 reads SYGVKD. Trimming at V came to 5 bases and at J to 0 bases, leaving 5 bases not matched to a gene. The CDR3 sequence is 15 residues long. Profiled with immunoSEQ multiplex PCR; TCRdb holds only in-frame clones, not every one. The sample has some 120,000 clones, just over 90% seen once. Sequenced here: unstimulated CD4+ T cells sorted from spleen or lymph node cells, sampled before transplant. The chain joins TRBV10-3 to TRBJ2-3; 7 nucleotides line up with TRBD1. The sequence derives from a human donor who was the organ donor for an intestinal transplant. CDR3 nucleotide sequence: TGTGCCATCAGTTTGGACAGGATAAGCACAGATACGCAGTATTTT. Translation: CAISLDRISTDTQYF.